This T cell receptor (beta chain) was captured by sequencing in a study of a mutant IDH1 vaccine in newly diagnosed glioma. At the level of the study: Scheduled for weeks 1, 3, 5, 7, 11, 15, 19 and 23, eight vaccinations were given to patients. Vaccination was launched 4-6 weeks after radiotherapy alone, or with temozolomide cycles. Treated patients, about 60% male and roughly 40% female, averaged approximately 40 years of age.

The CDR3 covers 14 residues. Germline assignment: CDR1 SGDLS and CDR2 YYNGEE. The V end was cut by 4 bases, the J end by 0 bases, with 8 bases between. Specified time point: week 11, during vaccination. The vaccine gave 300 ug of a 20-mer mutant IDH1 peptide subcutaneously per dose. The astrocytomas were IDH1-mutant, ATRX-negative, and WHO grade 3 or 4. Method: immunoSEQ multiplex PCR; TCRdb's copy keeps in-frame clones and lacks some. Counted here are 20,000 to 25,000 clones, roughly 85% occurring once; the ten biggest clones make up approximately 8%. Note on this clone: The antigen is undetermined.

The sample in question was PBMCs, obtained from a glioma patient whose treatment included an IDH1 peptide vaccine. The chain recombines TRBV9 with TRBJ1-5; tentatively, D is TRBD1 (5 bases). This clonotype was sampled from a man aged 35 to 55 with glioma. Here the CDR3 reads CASSKGVSNQPQHF. The CDR3 bases are TGTGCCAGCAGCAAAGGGGTTAGCAATCAGCCCCAGCATTTT.